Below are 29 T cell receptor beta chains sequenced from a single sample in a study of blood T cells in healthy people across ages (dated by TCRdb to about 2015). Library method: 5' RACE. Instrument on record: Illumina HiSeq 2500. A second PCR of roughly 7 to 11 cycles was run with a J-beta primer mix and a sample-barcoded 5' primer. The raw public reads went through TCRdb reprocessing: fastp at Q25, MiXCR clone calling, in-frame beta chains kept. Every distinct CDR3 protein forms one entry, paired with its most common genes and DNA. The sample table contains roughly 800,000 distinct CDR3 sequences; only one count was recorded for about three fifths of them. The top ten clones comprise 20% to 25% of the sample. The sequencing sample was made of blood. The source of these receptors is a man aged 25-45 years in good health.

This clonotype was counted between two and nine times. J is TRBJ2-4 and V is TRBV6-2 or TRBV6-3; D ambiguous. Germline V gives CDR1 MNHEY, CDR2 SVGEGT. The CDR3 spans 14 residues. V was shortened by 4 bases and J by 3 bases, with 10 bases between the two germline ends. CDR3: CASSWGIDKNIQYF. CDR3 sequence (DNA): TGTGCCAGCAGTTGGGGTATTGACAAAAACATTCAGTACTTC.

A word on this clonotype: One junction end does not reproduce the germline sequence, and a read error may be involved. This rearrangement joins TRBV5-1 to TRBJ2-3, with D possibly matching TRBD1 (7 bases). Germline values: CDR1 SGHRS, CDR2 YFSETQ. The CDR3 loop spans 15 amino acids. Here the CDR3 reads CVSSLDGSQGGTQYF. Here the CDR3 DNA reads TGCGTCAGCAGCTTGGATGGTTCTCAGGGGGGTACGCAGTATTTT.

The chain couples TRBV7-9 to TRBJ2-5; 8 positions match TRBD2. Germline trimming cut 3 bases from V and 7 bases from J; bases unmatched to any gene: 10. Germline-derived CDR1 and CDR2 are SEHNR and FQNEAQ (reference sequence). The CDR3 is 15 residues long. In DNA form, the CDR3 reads TGTGCCAGCAGCTTTTTTCCAGCGGGAGTCGGGACCCAGTACTTC. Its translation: CASSFFPAGVGTQYF.

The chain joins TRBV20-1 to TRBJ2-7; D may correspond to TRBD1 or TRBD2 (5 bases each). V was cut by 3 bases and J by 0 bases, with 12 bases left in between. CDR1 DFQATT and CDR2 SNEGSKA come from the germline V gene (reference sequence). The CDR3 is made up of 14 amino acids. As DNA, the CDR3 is TGCAGTGCTAGTCGCGGGCAGGGCTCCTACGAGCAGTACTTC. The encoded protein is CSASRGQGSYEQYF.

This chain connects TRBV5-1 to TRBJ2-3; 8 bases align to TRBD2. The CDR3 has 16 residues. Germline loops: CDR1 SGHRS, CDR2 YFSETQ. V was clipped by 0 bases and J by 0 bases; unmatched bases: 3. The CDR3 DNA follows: TGCGCCAGCAGCTTGGTTAGCGGGGCTAGCACAGATACGCAGTATTTT. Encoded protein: CASSLVSGASTDTQYF.

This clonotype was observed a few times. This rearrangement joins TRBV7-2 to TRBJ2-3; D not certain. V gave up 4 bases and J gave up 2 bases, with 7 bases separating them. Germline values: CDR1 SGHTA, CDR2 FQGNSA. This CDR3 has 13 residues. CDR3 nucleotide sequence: TGTGCCAGCAGCTCGGGCTTCACAGATACGCAGTATTTT. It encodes CASSSGFTDTQYF.

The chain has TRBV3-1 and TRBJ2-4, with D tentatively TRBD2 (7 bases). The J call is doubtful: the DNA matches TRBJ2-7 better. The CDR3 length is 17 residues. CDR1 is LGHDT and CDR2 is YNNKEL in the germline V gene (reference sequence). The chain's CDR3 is CASSQSAHRGAQYEQYF. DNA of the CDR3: TGTGCCAGCAGCCAATCTGCCCACCGGGGGGCCCAATACGAGCAGTACTTC.

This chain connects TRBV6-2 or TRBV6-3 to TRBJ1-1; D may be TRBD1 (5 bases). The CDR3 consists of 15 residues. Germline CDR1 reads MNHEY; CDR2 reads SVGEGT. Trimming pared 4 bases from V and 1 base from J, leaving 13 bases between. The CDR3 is CASSLTGTQNTEAFF. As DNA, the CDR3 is TGTGCCAGCAGTTTGACGGGGACTCAGAACACTGAAGCTTTCTTT.

CDR3: CASSSGTSNNEQFF. The CDR3 DNA reads as TGCGCCAGCAGCTCCGGGACTAGCAACAATGAGCAGTTCTTC. The rearrangement links TRBV5-1 to TRBJ2-1; TRBD2 agrees at 9 bases. CDR1 is SGHRS, CDR2 YFSETQ, per germline. CDR3 length: 14 residues. J was trimmed by 5 bases and V by 3 bases; bases with no gene match: 3.

Here the CDR3 DNA reads TGTGCCAGTAGTACCAGGGGGCTGGACGAGCAGTACTTC. It yields the protein CASSTRGLDEQYF. This chain uses TRBV19 with TRBJ2-7, with 8 bases lining up with TRBD1. The CDR3 totals 13 residues. Trimming removed 4 bases from V and 5 bases from J; junction bases left unmatched: 4. Per germline, CDR1 LNHDA and CDR2 SQIVND (reference sequence).

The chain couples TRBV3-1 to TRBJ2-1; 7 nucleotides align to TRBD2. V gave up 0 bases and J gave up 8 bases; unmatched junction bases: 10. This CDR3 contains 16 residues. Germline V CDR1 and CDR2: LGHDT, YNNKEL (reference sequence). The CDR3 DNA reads TGTGCCAGCAGCCAAGATAGGACTAGTTTAGGCCATGAGCAGTTCTTC. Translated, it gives CASSQDRTSLGHEQFF.

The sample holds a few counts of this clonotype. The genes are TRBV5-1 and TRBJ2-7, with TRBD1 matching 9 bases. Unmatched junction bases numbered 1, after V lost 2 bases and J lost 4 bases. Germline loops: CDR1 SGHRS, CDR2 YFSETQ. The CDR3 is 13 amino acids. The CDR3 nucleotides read TGCGCCAGCAGCTTCGACAGGGGGTACGAGCAGTACTTC. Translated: CASSFDRGYEQYF.

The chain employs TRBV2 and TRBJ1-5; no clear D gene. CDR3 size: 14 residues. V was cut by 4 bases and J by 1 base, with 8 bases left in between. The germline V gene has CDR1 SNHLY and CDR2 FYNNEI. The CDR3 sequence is CASSVPGSNQPQHF. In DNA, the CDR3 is TGTGCCAGCAGTGTACCCGGGAGCAATCAGCCCCAGCATTTT.

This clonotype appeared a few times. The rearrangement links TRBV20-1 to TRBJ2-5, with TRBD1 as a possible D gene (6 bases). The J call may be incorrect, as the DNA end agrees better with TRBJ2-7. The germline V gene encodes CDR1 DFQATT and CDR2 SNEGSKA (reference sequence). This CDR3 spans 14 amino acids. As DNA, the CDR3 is TGCAGTGCTAGTCCTACAGGGTTGAACTACGAGCAGTACTTC. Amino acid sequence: CSASPTGLNYEQYF.

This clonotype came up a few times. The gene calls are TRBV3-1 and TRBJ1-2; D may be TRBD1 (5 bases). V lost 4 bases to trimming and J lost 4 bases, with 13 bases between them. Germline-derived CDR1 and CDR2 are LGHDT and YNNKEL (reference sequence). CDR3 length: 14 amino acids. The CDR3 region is CASSRQTAVYGYTF. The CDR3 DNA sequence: TGTGCCAGCAGCCGACAGACAGCGGTCTATGGCTACACCTTC.

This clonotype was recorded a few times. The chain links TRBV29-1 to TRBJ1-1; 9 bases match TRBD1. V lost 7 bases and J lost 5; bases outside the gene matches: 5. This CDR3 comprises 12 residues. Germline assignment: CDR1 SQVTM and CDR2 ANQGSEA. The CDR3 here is CSGRQGGTEAFF. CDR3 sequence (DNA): TGCAGCGGGAGACAGGGGGGGACTGAAGCTTTCTTT.

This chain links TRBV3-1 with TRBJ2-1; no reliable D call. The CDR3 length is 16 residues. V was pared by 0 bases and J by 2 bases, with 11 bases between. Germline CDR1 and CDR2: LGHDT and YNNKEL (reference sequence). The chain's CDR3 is CASSQDPSPAYNEQFF. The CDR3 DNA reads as TGTGCCAGCAGCCAAGATCCCTCCCCGGCCTACAATGAGCAGTTCTTC.

CDR3 in DNA: TGTGCCAGCAGGGCCTGGGGGACTAGCGGGGGGGAAACACAAGAGACCCAGTACTTC. It codes for CASRAWGTSGGETQETQYF. This chain uses TRBV3-1 with TRBJ2-5; 16 bases map to TRBD2. The CDR3 runs 19 residues. Germline CDR1 is LGHDT and CDR2 is YNNKEL (reference sequence). With V trimmed by 6 bases and J by 2 bases, 12 bases remained unmatched.

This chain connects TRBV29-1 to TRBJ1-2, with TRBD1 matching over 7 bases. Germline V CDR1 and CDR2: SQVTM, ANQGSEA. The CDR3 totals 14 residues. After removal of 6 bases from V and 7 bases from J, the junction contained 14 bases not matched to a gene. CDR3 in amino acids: CSVPRQGWQFGYTF. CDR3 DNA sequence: TGCAGCGTGCCTCGACAGGGATGGCAGTTTGGCTACACCTTC.

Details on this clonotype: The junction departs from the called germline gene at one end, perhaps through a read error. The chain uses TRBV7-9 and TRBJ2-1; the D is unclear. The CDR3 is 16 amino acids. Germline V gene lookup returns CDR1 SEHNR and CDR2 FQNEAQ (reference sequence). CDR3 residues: CASSLAGSVRKHERFF. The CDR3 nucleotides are TGTGCCAGCAGCTTAGCAGGCTCGGTTAGGAAGCATGAGCGGTTCTTC.

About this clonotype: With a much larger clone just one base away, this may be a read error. The chain's CDR3 is CANSTNRDSEKLFF. In nucleotides, the CDR3 is TGTGCCAACAGTACCAACCGGGACAGTGAAAAACTGTTTTTT. The chain employs TRBV27 and TRBJ1-4, with 7 bases matching TRBD1. The CDR3 totals 14 residues. Per the germline V gene, CDR1 is MNHEY and CDR2 is SMNVEV (reference sequence).

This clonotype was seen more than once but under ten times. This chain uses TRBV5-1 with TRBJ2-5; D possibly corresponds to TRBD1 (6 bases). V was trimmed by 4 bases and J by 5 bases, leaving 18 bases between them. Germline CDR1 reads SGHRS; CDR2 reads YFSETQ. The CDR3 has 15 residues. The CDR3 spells CASSPNGTPRETQYF. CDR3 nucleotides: TGCGCCAGCAGCCCAAACGGGACACCCCGGGAGACCCAGTACTTC.

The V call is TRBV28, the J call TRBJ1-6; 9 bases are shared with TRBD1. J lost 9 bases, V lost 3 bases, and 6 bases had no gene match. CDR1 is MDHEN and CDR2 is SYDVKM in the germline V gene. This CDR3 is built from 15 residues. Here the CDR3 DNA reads TGTGCCAGCAGTTTTTTACAGGGGGCGAGTTCACCCCTCCACTTT. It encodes CASSFLQGASSPLHF.

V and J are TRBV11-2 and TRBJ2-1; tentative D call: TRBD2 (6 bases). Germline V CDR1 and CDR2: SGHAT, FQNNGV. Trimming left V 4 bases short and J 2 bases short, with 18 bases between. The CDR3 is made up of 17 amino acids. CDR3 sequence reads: CASSSTSSGNPYNEQFF. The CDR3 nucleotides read TGTGCCAGCAGCTCCACAAGTAGCGGAAACCCCTACAATGAGCAGTTCTTC. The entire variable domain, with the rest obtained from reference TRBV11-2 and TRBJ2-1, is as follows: EAGVAQSPRYKIIEKRQSVAFWCNPISGHATLYWYQQILGQGPKLLIQFQNNGVVDDSQLPKDRFSAERLKGVDSTLKIQPAKLEDSAVYLCASSSTSSGNPYNEQFFGPGTRLTVL.

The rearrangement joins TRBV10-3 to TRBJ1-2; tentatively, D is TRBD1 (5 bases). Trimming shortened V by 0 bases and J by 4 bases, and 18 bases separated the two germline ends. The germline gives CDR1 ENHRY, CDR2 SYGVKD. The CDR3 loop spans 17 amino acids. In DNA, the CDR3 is TGTGCCATCAGTGAGTCTCCACCGGGGACGGCCGTCTATGGCTACACCTTC. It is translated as CAISESPPGTAVYGYTF.

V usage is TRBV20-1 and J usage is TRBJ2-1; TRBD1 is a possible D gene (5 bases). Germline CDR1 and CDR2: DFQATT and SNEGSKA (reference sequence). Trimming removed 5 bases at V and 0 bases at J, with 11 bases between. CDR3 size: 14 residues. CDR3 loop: CSAGFDSSYNEQFF. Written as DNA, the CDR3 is TGCAGTGCTGGTTTCGACAGCTCCTACAATGAGCAGTTCTTC.

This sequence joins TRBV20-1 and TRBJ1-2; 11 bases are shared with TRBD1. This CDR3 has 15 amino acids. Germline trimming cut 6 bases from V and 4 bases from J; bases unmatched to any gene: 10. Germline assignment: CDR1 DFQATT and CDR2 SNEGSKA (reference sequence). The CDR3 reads CSARNRTGGGYGYTF. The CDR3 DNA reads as TGCAGTGCCAGGAATCGGACAGGGGGCGGCTATGGCTACACCTTC.

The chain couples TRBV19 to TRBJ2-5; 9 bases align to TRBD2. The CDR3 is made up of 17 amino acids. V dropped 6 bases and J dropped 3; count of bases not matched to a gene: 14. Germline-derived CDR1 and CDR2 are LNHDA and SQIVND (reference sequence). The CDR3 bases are TGTGCCAGTAGGAAGACTTCAGCGGGAGGCCCAAAAGAGACCCAGTACTTC. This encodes CASRKTSAGGPKETQYF.

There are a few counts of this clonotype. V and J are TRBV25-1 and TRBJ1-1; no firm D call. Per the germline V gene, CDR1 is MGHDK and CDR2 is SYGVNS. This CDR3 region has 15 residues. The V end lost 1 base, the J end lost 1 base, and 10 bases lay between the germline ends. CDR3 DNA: TGTGCCAGCAGTGAATGGAGGTCGGGGAACACTGAAGCTTTCTTT. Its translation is CASSEWRSGNTEAFF.